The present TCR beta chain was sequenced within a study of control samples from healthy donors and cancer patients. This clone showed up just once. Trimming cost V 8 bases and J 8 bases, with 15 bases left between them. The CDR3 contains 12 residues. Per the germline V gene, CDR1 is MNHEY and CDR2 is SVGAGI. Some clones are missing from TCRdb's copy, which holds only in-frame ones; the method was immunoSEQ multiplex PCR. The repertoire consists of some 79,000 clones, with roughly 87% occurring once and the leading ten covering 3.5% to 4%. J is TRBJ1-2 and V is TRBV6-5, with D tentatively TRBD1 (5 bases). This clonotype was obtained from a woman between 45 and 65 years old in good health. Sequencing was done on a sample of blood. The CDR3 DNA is TGTGCCAGCTCCCCTGGGGGGAGAGGCTACACCTTC. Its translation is CASSPGGRGYTF.